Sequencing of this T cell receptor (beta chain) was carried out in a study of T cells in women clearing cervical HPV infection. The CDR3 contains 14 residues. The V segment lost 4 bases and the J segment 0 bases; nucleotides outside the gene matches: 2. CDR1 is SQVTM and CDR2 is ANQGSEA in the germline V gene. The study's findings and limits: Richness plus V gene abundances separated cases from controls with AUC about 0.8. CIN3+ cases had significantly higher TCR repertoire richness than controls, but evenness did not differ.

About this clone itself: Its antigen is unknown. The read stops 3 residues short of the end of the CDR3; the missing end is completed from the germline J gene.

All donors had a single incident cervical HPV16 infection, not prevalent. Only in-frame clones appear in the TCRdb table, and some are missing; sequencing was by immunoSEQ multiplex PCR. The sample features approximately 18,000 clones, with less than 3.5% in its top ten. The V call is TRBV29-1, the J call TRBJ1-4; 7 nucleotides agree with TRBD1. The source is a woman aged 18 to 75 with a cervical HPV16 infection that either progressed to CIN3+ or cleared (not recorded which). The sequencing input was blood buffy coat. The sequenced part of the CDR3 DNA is TGCAGCGTTGGGGACAGAACAACTAATGAAAAA. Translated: CSVGDRTTNEK. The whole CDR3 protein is CSVGDRTTNEKLFF.